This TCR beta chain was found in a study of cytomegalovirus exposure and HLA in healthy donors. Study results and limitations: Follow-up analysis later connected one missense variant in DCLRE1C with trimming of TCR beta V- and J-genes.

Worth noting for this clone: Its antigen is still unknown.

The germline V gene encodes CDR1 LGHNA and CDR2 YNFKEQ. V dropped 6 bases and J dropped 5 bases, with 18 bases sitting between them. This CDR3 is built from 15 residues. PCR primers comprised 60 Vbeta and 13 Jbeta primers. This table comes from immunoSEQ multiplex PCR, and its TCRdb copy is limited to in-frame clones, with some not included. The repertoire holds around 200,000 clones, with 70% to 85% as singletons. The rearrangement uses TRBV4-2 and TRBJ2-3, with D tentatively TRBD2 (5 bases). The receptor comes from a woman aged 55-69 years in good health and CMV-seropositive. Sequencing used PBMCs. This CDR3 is CASRPGSVGGDTQYF. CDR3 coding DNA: TGTGCCAGCAGGCCGGGTAGCGTGGGTGGAGATACGCAGTATTTT.